Listed below are T cell receptor beta chains from one sample, sequenced in a study of T cells in localized non-small cell lung cancer. Clones were read by immunoSEQ multiplex PCR, and TCRdb kept only the in-frame ones, dropping some. The sample shows over 45,000 clones, around nine tenths of them seen only once. The sequencing here drew on PBMCs, taken before any cancer treatment. Receptors were obtained from a female donor with stage II lung adenocarcinoma. Each CDR3 is given with its conserved first and last residue. The D gene is left open where the match is weak. Clone size is not always given. Where it is, it says once, few, many or a class for expanded clones.

v_call	clone_size	d_call	j_call	cdr3_nt	cdr3_aa
TRBV4-1	-	TRBD1	TRBJ2-7	TGCGCCAGCAGCCAAGAACCCAGGACAGGGTACTACGAGCAGTACTTC	CASSQEPRTGYYEQYF
TRBV5-1	once	-	TRBJ1-4	TGCGCCAGCAACTTCGGATTCTCAACTAATGAAAAACTGTTTTTT	CASNFGFSTNEKLFF
TRBV12-5	-	-	TRBJ1-5	TGTGCTAGTGGTTTGGTCGGTACTGGTAGCAATCAGCCCCAGCATTTT	CASGLVGTGSNQPQHF
TRBV6-1	-	TRBD1	TRBJ2-3	TGTGCCAGCAGTGAGAATCCAGGACAGGGAGCAGATACGCAGTATTTT	CASSENPGQGADTQYF
TRBV4-1	-	-	TRBJ1-1	TGCGCCAGCAGCCTAAGTGCGACAGAGAACACTGAAGCTTTCTTT	CASSLSATENTEAFF
TRBV21-1	-	-	TRBJ1-5	TGTGCCAGCAGCAAAGAAAGTTTTAGGAGACGCAATCAGCCCCAGCATTTT	CASSKESFRRRNQPQHF
TRBV5-5	few	-	TRBJ1-2	TGTGCCAGCAGCTTACGGGACTATGGCTACACCTTC	CASSLRDYGYTF
TRBV7-6	-	TRBD2	TRBJ2-7	TGTGCCAGCAGCTCTCTAACGGGGGGTTCCATCTACGAGCAGTACTTC	CASSSLTGGSIYEQYF
TRBV4-1	-	TRBD2	TRBJ2-1	TGCGCCAGCAGCCCCCGGACTAGCGTATCCTCCTACAATGAGCAGTTCTTC	CASSPRTSVSSYNEQFF
TRBV5-1	-	-	TRBJ1-4	TGCGCCAGCAGCTTGGGGGTCGGAACTAATGAAAAACTGTTTTTT	CASSLGVGTNEKLFF
TRBV5-4	few	-	TRBJ1-2	TGTGCCAGCAGCCCCCGGGACTCCCTTTATGGCTACACCTTC	CASSPRDSLYGYTF
TRBV6-1	-	TRBD1	TRBJ2-7	TGTGCCAGCAAGGGGGACAGCTACGAGCAGTACTTC	CASKGDSYEQYF
TRBV11-2	-	-	TRBJ1-3	TGTGCCAGCAGCTTTCCGGGCAGCGCTGGAAACACCATATATTTT	CASSFPGSAGNTIYF
TRBV7-2	-	-	TRBJ1-5	TGTGCCAGCAGCGAAAGACAGAGACGGCAGCCCCAGCATTTT	CASSERQRRQPQHF
TRBV7-9	-	-	TRBJ1-2	TGTGCCAGCAGTTACCTGACAGGAGATGGCTACACCTTC	CASSYLTGDGYTF
TRBV5-1	-	TRBD1	TRBJ2-2	TGCGCCAGCAGCTTCACGGGACAGGGTGGGGCCGGGGAGCTGTTTTTT	CASSFTGQGGAGELFF
TRBV7-9	-	TRBD1	TRBJ1-5	TGTGCCAGCAGCCCCGACAGGGGGCTGTACGGCAATCAGCCCCAGCATTTT	CASSPDRGLYGNQPQHF
TRBV9	-	-	TRBJ1-4	TGTGCCAGCAGCGTAGAAAGCGGGGATAGGGAAAAACTGTTTTTT	CASSVESGDREKLFF
TRBV7-9	-	-	TRBJ2-1	TGTGCCAGCTGTTGGGAACGGAGCTCCTACAATGAGCAGTTCTTC	CASCWERSSYNEQFF
TRBV30	-	-	TRBJ1-1	TGTGCCTGGATCACGTCGGGTCAGATGGGTTTCTTT	CAWITSGQMGFF
TRBV6-6	-	-	TRBJ2-5	TGTGCCAGCAGTTACGTGCAGCTACAAGAGACCCAGTACTTC	CASSYVQLQETQYF
TRBV7-9	-	TRBD1	TRBJ1-2	TGTGCCAGCAGCTTGCCGGGACAGAATAACTATGGCTACACCTTC	CASSLPGQNNYGYTF
TRBV2	-	-	TRBJ2-3	TGTGCCAGCTATGAAATGGAAAGCACAGATACGCAGTATTTT	CASYEMESTDTQYF
TRBV7-8	-	TRBD2	TRBJ2-3	TGTGCCAGCAGCTTATGGACTAGCGGTAGCACAGATACGCAGTATTTT	CASSLWTSGSTDTQYF